One and the same sample provided the 15 T cell receptor beta chains below, sequenced in a study of OX40 agonist ivuxolimab in advanced cancers. This table comes from immunoSEQ multiplex PCR, and its TCRdb copy is limited to in-frame clones, with some not included. The data show tens of thousands of clones, around 86% seen once. The sample in question was CD4+ or CD8+ T cells sorted from blood, obtained in a trial of the OX40 agonist ivuxolimab. These receptors were obtained from an adult with an advanced solid tumor such as melanoma, head and neck, liver or kidney cancer.

The chain's CDR3 is CASSVDMGSYEQYF. CDR3 DNA sequence: TGTGCCAGCAGCGTAGATATGGGGTCGTACGAGCAGTACTTC. The V and J genes are TRBV9 and TRBJ2-7; no clear D. CDR1 is SGDLS, CDR2 YYNGEE, per germline. The CDR3 spans 14 residues. Trimming shortened V by 0 bases and J by 4 bases, and 11 bases separated the two germline ends. Combining the CDR3 with reference TRBV9 and TRBJ2-7 gives the whole variable domain DSGVTQTPKHLITATGQRVTLRCSPRSGDLSVYWYQQSLDQGLQFLIQYYNGEERAKGNILERFSAQQFPDLHSELNLSSLELGDSALYFCASSVDMGSYEQYFGPGTRLTVT.

The rearrangement links TRBV4-2 to TRBJ1-4; TRBD1 might be the D (6 bases). The CDR3 totals 16 residues. The V gene's germline CDR1 is LGHNA and CDR2 YNFKEQ. The V end was cut by 4 bases, the J end by 4 bases, with 16 bases between. CDR3 loop: CASSPREGGGNEKLFF. The CDR3 region has the DNA TGTGCCAGCAGCCCAAGAGAAGGGGGGGGTAATGAAAAACTGTTTTTT.

This chain uses TRBV5-1 with TRBJ2-2; TRBD1 or TRBD2 may be the D gene (5 bases each). The CDR3 has 15 residues. Deletions cut 0 bases from V and 3 bases from J, with 9 bases between. Germline V gene data show CDR1 as SGHRS and CDR2 as YFSETQ. CDR3 amino acids: CASSLGGADTGELFF. The CDR3 DNA reads as TGCGCCAGCAGCTTGGGAGGGGCGGACACCGGGGAGCTGTTTTTT.

J is TRBJ2-7 and V is TRBV28, with D possibly matching TRBD1 (7 bases). Per germline, CDR1 MDHEN and CDR2 SYDVKM. V was clipped by 6 bases and J by 6 bases, with 12 bases between them. The length of the CDR3 is 12 residues. CDR3: CASRPGGSEQYF. The CDR3 nucleotides read TGTGCCAGCAGGCCAGGGGGGTCCGAGCAGTACTTC.

This chain uses TRBV11-3 with TRBJ2-7, with TRBD1 matching 7 bases. This CDR3 comprises 12 residues. CDR1 is SGHNT and CDR2 is YENEEA in the germline V gene. V lost 11 bases to trimming and J lost 2 bases; unmatched junction nucleotides: 6. CDR3 DNA sequence: TGTGCCTCCAGGGGGAACCCCTACGAGCAGTACTTC. Protein: CASRGNPYEQYF.

The chain links TRBV10-3 to TRBJ1-3; a weak D match, TRBD1 (5 bases). Trimming pared 6 bases from V and 0 bases from J, leaving 12 bases between. Germline lookup yields CDR1 ENHRY and CDR2 SYGVKD. The CDR3 length is 15 residues. In DNA, the CDR3 is TGTGCCATCAGAGACAGAGGGATCTCTGGAAACACCATATATTTT. This translates into CAIRDRGISGNTIYF.

V and J are TRBV7-6 and TRBJ2-7; the D is unclear. The germline V gene has CDR1 SGHVS and CDR2 FNYEAQ. This CDR3 has 14 residues. Trimming cost V 2 bases and J 1 base, with 9 bases left between them. The CDR3 coding sequence is TGTGCCAGCAGCTTACTACTGCAATCCTACGAGCAGTACTTC. Amino acids: CASSLLLQSYEQYF.

Here the CDR3 reads CASSIDLAGGHSDTQYF. Here the CDR3 DNA reads TGTGCCAGTAGTATAGACCTAGCGGGGGGGCACTCAGATACGCAGTATTTT. This chain joins TRBV19 and TRBJ2-3, with 12 bases fitting TRBD2. The CDR3 is 17 amino acids. The V and J ends lost 0 bases and 4 bases, in that order; junction bases with no gene match: 5. Germline V gene data show CDR1 as LNHDA and CDR2 as SQIVND (reference sequence).

The chain employs TRBV18 and TRBJ2-4, with D uncertain. Trimming took off 6 bases at V and 1 base at J, with 13 bases between the two ends. The CDR3 is made up of 15 amino acids. Germline lookup yields CDR1 KGHSH and CDR2 LQKENI. The CDR3 protein is CASSEVMRAKNIQYF. DNA of the CDR3: TGTGCCAGCTCTGAGGTTATGCGGGCCAAAAACATTCAGTACTTC.

The V gene is TRBV5-6, the J gene TRBJ1-2; tentative D call: TRBD1 (6 bases). CDR1 and CDR2 from the germline V gene are SGHDT and YYEEEE. This CDR3 has 15 amino acids. The ends were cut back, 2 bases at V and 4 bases at J, with 15 bases in the middle. The CDR3 DNA is TGTGCCAGCAGCTTATGGACAGATCCTGTCTATGGCTACACCTTC. Amino acid sequence: CASSLWTDPVYGYTF.

This chain connects TRBV6-5 to TRBJ1-5, with D hard to call. CDR1 and CDR2 (germline): MNHEY, SVGAGI. Deletions cut 0 bases from V and 2 bases from J, with 8 bases between. This CDR3 is built from 15 residues. CDR3 sequence: CASSYSTMGNQPQHF. Written as DNA, the CDR3 is TGTGCCAGCAGTTACTCAACGATGGGCAATCAGCCCCAGCATTTT.

This clone was seen just once. This rearrangement joins TRBV18 to TRBJ1-5; 7 bases agree with TRBD1. Germline-derived CDR1 and CDR2 are KGHSH and LQKENI. The length of the CDR3 is 16 residues. V lost 2 bases to trimming and J lost 3 bases; unmatched junction nucleotides: 7. The CDR3 is CASSPKGQSDNQPQHF. CDR3 sequence (DNA): TGTGCCAGCTCACCAAAGGGACAGTCAGACAATCAGCCCCAGCATTTT.

This chain joins TRBV19 and TRBJ1-2; the D is unclear. The germline V gene has CDR1 LNHDA and CDR2 SQIVND (reference sequence). This CDR3 has 11 residues. Trimming took 10 bases from V and 4 from J, leaving 10 bases between them. The CDR3 DNA is TGTGCCACTCGACAAACCTATGGCTACACCTTC. Encoded protein: CATRQTYGYTF.

This clone was found a few times. The chain carries TRBV5-4 and TRBJ2-2; 7 positions agree with TRBD2. CDR1 is SGHNT and CDR2 is YYREEE in the germline V gene (reference sequence). CDR3 length: 16 residues. V dropped 4 bases and J dropped 10; count of bases not matched to a gene: 16. CDR3 protein: CASSLAGGRGVLELFF. The CDR3 DNA reads TGTGCCAGCAGCCTCGCTGGCGGGAGAGGGGTGCTGGAGCTGTTTTTT.

A few counts support this clone. This chain uses TRBV29-1 with TRBJ2-3; TRBD1 agrees at 8 bases. Germline CDR1 reads SQVTM; CDR2 reads ANQGSEA. This CDR3 spans 14 amino acids. The J segment lost 3 bases and the V segment lost 8 bases, leaving 10 bases of the junction unmatched. The CDR3 sequence: CSFQTGERTDTQYF. The CDR3 DNA reads as TGCAGCTTCCAGACAGGGGAGAGGACAGATACGCAGTATTTT.